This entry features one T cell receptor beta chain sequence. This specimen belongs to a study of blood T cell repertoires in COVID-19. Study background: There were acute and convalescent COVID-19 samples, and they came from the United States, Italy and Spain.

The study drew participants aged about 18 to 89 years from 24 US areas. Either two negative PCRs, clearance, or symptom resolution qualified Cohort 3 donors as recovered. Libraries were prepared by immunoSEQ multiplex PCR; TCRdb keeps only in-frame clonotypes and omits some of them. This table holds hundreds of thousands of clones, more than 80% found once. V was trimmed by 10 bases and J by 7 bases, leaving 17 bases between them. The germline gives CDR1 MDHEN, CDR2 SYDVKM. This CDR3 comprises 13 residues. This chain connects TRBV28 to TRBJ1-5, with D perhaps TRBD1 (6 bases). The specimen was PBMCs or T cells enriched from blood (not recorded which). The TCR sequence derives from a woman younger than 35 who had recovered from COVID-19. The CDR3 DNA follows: TGTGCCACCAGGACCCAGGGGTGGCAGCCCCAGCATTTT. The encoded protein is CATRTQGWQPQHF.